The rows below give T cell receptor beta chains drawn from one sample of a study of T cell changes during pregnancy in multiple sclerosis. TCRdb's table, derived via immunoSEQ multiplex PCR, lists solely in-frame clones and lacks some. The sample yields tens of thousands of clones, 92% seen once. The specimen was peripheral blood, collected in the third trimester of pregnancy. These receptors were taken from a female donor in good health, enrolled as a control in a pregnancy study. CDR3s leave out the opening cysteine and the closing phenylalanine or tryptophan. Not all rows give a size; the values are once, few, many and, for expanded clones, a class.

V	size	J	CDR3
TRBV29-1	.	TRBJ2-3	SVGELTDTQY
TRBV15	.	TRBJ1-2	ATSPRAGGDYGYT
TRBV6-1	.	TRBJ1-1	ASSEGQSNTEAF
TRBV5-1	.	TRBJ1-4	ASSFAGTTNEKLF
TRBV6-1	.	TRBJ2-7	ASSVGVHEQY
TRBV6-1	once	TRBJ1-5	ASSAPGGETQPQH
TRBV19	.	TRBJ1-1	ASSIGAGGTEAF
TRBV27	.	TRBJ2-5	ASSRQSGTDQETQY
TRBV27	.	TRBJ2-7	ASQPGQGGHEQY
TRBV13	.	TRBJ1-4	ASSWDRVNEKLF
TRBV9	.	TRBJ2-7	ASSRTAQTYEQY
TRBV11-3	.	TRBJ2-2	ASSYRGSGELF
TRBV28	.	TRBJ1-1	ASSFSGQSTEAF
TRBV9	.	TRBJ1-1	ASSVAGTATEAF
TRBV29-1	.	TRBJ1-5	SAMTGYNQPQH
TRBV20-1	.	TRBJ2-7	SARATYEQY
TRBV14	few	TRBJ1-2	ASSPFQGPYGYT
TRBV7-2	.	TRBJ2-7	ASSGAGTNEQY
TRBV7-8	.	TRBJ1-1	ASSLRGGLGGTEAF
TRBV2	.	TRBJ1-1	ASTLLMGQGAEAF
TRBV29-1	once	TRBJ2-7	SVRPGQGIYEQY
TRBV7-9	.	TRBJ2-7	ASSLALGTSSYEQY
TRBV5-1	.	TRBJ1-4	ASSLGGANEKLF
TRBV7-3	.	TRBJ2-2	ASSGLDTGELF
TRBV6-5	.	TRBJ1-1	ASSYSRPNTEAF
TRBV5-4	once	TRBJ2-5	ASSSGQGLRETQY
TRBV4-1	.	TRBJ2-5	ASSRGQGAKSETQY
TRBV6-6	.	TRBJ1-1	ASSPEQTGMKAF
TRBV5-1	once	TRBJ2-1	ASSSGQSSYNEQF
TRBV9	.	TRBJ2-5	ASSVGGGSKTQY
TRBV6-5	.	TRBJ1-2	ASSYRGYGYT
TRBV10-3	.	TRBJ2-7	AISESNVRGVEQY
TRBV28	.	TRBJ2-1	ASTSSGLAGRGDEQF
TRBV6-1	once	TRBJ1-1	ASSMGDTNTEAF
TRBV5-1	.	TRBJ2-2	ASSFRTSGRTGEAGELF
TRBV5-8	.	TRBJ1-1	ASSLTGGNTEAF